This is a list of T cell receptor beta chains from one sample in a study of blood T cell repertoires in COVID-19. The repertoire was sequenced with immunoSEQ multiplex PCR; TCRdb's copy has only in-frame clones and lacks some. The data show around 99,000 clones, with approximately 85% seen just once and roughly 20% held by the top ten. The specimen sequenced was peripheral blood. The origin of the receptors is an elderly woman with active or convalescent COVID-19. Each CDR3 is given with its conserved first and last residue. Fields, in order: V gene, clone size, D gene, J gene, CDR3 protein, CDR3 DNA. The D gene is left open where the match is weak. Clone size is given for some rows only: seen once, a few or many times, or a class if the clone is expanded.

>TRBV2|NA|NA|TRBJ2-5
CTSSGGRETQYF
TGTACCAGCAGTGGGGGGCGAGAGACCCAGTACTTC
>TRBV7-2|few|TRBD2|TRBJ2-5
CASSFAGTSEQTQYF
TGTGCCAGCAGCTTCGCCGGGACTAGCGAACAGACCCAGTACTTC
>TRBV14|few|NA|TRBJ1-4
CASSQITGARSKLFF
TGTGCCAGCAGCCAAATAACAGGCGCTCGTAGTAAACTGTTTTTT
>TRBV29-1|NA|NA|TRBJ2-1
CSVGTGYVEQFF
TGCAGCGTTGGAACAGGGTATGTTGAGCAGTTCTTC
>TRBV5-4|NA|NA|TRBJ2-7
CASSLGGPSYEQYF
TGTGCCAGCAGCTTGGGGGGGCCCTCCTACGAGCAGTACTTC
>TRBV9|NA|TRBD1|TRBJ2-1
CASSVGSTGDNEQFF
TGTGCCAGCAGCGTGGGGTCGACAGGGGACAATGAGCAGTTCTTC
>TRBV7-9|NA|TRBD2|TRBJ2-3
CASSLGLAGSMSSTDTQYF
TGTGCCAGCAGCTTAGGACTAGCGGGATCCATGAGTAGCACAGATACGCAGTATTTT
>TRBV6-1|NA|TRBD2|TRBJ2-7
CASSDFSLASGSEQYF
TGTGCCAGCAGTGATTTTTCCCTGGCTAGCGGATCCGAGCAGTACTTC
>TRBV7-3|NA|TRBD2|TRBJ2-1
CASSPGLAVYNEQFF
TGTGCCAGCAGCCCGGGACTAGCGGTCTACAATGAGCAGTTCTTC
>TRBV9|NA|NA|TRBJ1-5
CASSVQGDQPQHF
TGTGCCAGCAGCGTTCAGGGCGATCAGCCCCAGCATTTT
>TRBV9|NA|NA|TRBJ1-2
CASSVASGLGGYTF
TGTGCCAGCAGCGTAGCTTCAGGGCTGGGTGGCTACACCTTC
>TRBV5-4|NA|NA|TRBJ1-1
CASSLGEISTEAFF
TGTGCCAGCAGCTTGGGGGAGATATCCACTGAAGCTTTCTTT
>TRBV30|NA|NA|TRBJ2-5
CAWSVTGVETQYF
TGTGCCTGGAGTGTGACGGGGGTGGAGACCCAGTACTTC
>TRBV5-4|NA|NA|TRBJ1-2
CASEARWPGGGYTF
TGTGCCAGCGAAGCACGATGGCCCGGGGGAGGCTACACCTTC
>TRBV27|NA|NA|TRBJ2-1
CASSFRPPRSEQFF
TGTGCCAGCAGTTTTAGACCCCCGCGGAGTGAGCAGTTCTTC
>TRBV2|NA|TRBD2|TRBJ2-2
CASRQGLAVTGELFF
TGTGCCAGCAGACAGGGACTAGCGGTTACCGGGGAGCTGTTTTTT
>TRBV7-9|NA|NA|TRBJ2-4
CASSLIKGGLAKNIQYF
TGTGCCAGCAGCTTAATCAAGGGGGGGTTAGCCAAAAACATTCAGTACTTC
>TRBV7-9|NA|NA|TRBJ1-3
CASSRDSSGNTIYF
TGTGCCAGCAGCAGGGACTCCTCTGGAAACACCATATATTTT
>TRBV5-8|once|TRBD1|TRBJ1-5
CASSTGQGPSNQPQHF
TGTGCCAGCAGCACTGGACAGGGTCCTAGCAATCAGCCCCAGCATTTT
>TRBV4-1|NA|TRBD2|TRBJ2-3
CASSQDSRGREDTQYF
TGCGCCAGCAGCCAAGATTCGCGCGGGAGGGAAGATACGCAGTATTTT
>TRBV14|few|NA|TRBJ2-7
CASSQESGPAHEQYF
TGTGCCAGCAGCCAGGAGAGCGGACCCGCCCACGAGCAGTACTTC
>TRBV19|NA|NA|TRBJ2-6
CASSIYSGANVLTF
TGTGCCAGTAGTATATACTCTGGGGCCAACGTCCTGACTTTC
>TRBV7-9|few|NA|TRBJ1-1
CASSLARHTEAFF
TGTGCCAGCAGCTTAGCCAGGCACACTGAAGCTTTCTTT
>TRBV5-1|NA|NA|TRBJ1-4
CASSPGHLGNEKLFF
TGTGCCAGCAGCCCCGGACACCTGGGTAATGAAAAACTGTTTTTT
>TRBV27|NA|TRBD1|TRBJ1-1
CASSFLPGQGAKNTEAFF
TGTGCCAGCAGTTTTCTGCCGGGACAGGGGGCAAAGAACACTGAAGCTTTCTTT
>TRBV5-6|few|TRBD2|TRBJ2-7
CASSFGGRASYEQYF
TGTGCCAGCAGCTTCGGGGGGAGGGCCTCCTACGAGCAGTACTTC
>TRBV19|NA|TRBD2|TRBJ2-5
CASRSLRTSGNLAETQYF
TGTGCCAGTAGGAGCCTGAGGACTAGCGGGAATCTCGCGGAGACCCAGTACTTC
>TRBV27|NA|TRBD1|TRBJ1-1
CASSPRGQVVSEAFF
TGTGCCAGCAGTCCCCGAGGACAGGTCGTCAGTGAAGCTTTCTTT
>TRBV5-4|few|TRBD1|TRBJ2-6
CASSFGTAKYSGANVLTF
TGTGCCAGCAGCTTCGGGACAGCAAAATACTCTGGGGCCAACGTCCTGACTTTC
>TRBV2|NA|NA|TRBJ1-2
CASISTGSGGYTF
TGTGCCAGCATATCGACGGGTTCGGGTGGCTACACCTTC
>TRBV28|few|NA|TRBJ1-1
CASSLINRNTEAFF
TGTGCCAGCAGTTTAATCAACAGGAACACTGAAGCTTTCTTT
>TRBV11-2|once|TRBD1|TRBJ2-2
CASSLNGQGLSGELFF
TGTGCCAGCAGCTTGAATGGACAGGGGTTGTCCGGGGAGCTGTTTTTT
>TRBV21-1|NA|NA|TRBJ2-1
CASSTIVRRERSYNEQFF
TGTGCCAGCAGCACCATTGTCCGGCGGGAGAGATCCTACAATGAGCAGTTCTTC
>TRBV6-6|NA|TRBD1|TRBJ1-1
CASRIGGMDTEAFF
TGTGCCAGCAGAATAGGGGGCATGGACACTGAAGCTTTCTTT
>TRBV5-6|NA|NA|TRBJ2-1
CASSLVPRRNEQFF
TGTGCCAGCAGCTTGGTTCCTAGACGCAATGAGCAGTTCTTC
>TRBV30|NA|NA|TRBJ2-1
CAWSTTTGIYEQFF
TGTGCCTGGAGTACTACTACCGGGATCTATGAGCAGTTCTTC
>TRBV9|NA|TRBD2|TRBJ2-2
CASSVDPAGGTTGELFF
TGTGCCAGCAGCGTAGACCCAGCGGGAGGGACCACCGGGGAGCTGTTTTTT
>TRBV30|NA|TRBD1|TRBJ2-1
CARKADRGLFSEQFF
TGTGCACGGAAGGCGGACAGGGGGCTTTTTAGTGAGCAGTTCTTC
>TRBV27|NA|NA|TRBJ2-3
CASSPSVYTTDTQYF
TGTGCCAGCAGTCCCTCCGTTTACACCACAGATACGCAGTATTTT